This T cell receptor (beta chain) comes out of a study of blood T cell repertoires in COVID-19. Original handling: Cell counts per sample came from amplifying reference gene primers. This table comes from immunoSEQ multiplex PCR, and its TCRdb copy is limited to in-frame clones, with some not included. Clone size and V and J calls were adopted from that table, with D and trimming inferred from the DNA. The profile shows a few hundred thousand clones, roughly 86% of them singletons. The V end lost 6 bases, the J end lost 2 bases, and 17 bases lay between the germline ends. The germline CDR1 and CDR2 sequences are SGHRS and YFSETQ. The CDR3 extends over 15 amino acids.

The V and J genes are TRBV5-1 and TRBJ1-1; perhaps TRBD1 as D (6 bases). The receptor was derived from a human donor in a cohort sampled during active COVID-19. Sequenced: peripheral blood. The CDR3 bases are TGCGCCAGCAATTGGAGAGGGGGTTCCAACACTGAAGCTTTCTTT. Translated: CASNWRGGSNTEAFF.